This T cell receptor beta chain was identified in a study of control samples from healthy donors and cancer patients. The repertoire was sequenced with immunoSEQ multiplex PCR; TCRdb's copy has only in-frame clones and lacks some. This repertoire shows around 94,000 clones, more than 85% found once; its top ten account for around 1.3%. The sequence came from a woman aged 45 to 65 in good health. What was sequenced was blood.

This chain's CDR3 is CASSDTPGAEAFF. The CDR3 nucleotides read TGTGCCAGCAGTGACACCCCAGGGGCTGAAGCTTTCTTT. The rearrangement links TRBV25-1 to TRBJ1-1; D may be TRBD1 (6 bases). Germline-derived CDR1 and CDR2 are MGHDK and SYGVNS. Trimming took 3 bases from V and 6 from J, leaving 11 bases between them. The CDR3 totals 13 residues.